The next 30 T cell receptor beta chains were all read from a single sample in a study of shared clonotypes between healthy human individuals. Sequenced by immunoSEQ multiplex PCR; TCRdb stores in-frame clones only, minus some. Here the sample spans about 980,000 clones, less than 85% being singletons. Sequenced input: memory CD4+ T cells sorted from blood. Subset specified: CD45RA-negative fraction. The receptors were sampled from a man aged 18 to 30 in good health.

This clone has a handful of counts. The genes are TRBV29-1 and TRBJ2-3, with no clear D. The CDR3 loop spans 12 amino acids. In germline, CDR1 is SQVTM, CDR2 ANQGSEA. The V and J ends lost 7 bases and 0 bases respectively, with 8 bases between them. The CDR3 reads CSGLISTDTQYF. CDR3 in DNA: TGCAGCGGACTTATTAGCACAGATACGCAGTATTTT.

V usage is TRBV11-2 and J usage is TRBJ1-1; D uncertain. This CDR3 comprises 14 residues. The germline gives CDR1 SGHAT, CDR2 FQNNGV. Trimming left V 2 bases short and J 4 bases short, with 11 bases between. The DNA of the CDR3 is TGTGCCAGCAGCTTAAACGGCCGTCTCACTGAAGCTTTCTTT. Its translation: CASSLNGRLTEAFF.

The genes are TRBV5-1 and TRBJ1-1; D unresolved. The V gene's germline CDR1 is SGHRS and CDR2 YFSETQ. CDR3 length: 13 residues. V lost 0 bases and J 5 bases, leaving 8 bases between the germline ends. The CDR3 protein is CASSLATLTEAFF. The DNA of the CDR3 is TGCGCCAGCAGCTTGGCCACCTTGACTGAAGCTTTCTTT.

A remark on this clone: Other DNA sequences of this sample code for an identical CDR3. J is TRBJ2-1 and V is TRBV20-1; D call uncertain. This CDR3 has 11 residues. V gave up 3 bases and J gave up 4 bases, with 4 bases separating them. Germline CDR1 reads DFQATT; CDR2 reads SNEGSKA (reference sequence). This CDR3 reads CSARGYNEQFF. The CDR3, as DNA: TGCAGTGCTAGGGGATACAATGAGCAGTTCTTC.

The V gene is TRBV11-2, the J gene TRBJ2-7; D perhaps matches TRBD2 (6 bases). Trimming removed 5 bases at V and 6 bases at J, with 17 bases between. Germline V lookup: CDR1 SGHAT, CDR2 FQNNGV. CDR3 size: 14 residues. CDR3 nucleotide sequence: TGTGCCAGCAGCAACCCTCCCAGCGGGTTCGAGCAGTACTTC. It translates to CASSNPPSGFEQYF.

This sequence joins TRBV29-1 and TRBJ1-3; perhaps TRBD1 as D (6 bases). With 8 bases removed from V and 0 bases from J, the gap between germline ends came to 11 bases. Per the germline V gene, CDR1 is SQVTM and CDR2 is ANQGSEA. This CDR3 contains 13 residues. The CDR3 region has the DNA TGCAGCACAAGGACAGACTCTGGAAACACCATATATTTT. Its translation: CSTRTDSGNTIYF.

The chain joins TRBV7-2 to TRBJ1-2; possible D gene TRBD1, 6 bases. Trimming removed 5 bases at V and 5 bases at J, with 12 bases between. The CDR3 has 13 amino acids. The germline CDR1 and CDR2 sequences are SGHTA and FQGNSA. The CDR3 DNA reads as TGTGCCAGCAGCGGGACACAGTATTATGGCTACACCTTC. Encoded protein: CASSGTQYYGYTF.

CDR3 in DNA: TGCGCCAGCACCCAGGGGGCGTATTCCCTGTCCTACGAGCAGTACTTC. The encoded protein is CASTQGAYSLSYEQYF. The rearrangement joins TRBV10-2 to TRBJ2-7, with 8 nucleotides matching TRBD1. J lost 1 base, V lost 7 bases, and 12 bases had no gene match. This CDR3 has 16 amino acids. Germline CDR1 is WSHSY and CDR2 is SAAADI.

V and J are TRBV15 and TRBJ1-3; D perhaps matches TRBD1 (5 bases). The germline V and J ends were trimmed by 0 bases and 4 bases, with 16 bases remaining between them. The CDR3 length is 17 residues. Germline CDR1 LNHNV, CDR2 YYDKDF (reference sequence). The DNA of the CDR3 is TGTGCCACCAGCAGAGATGTGCAGCCCGGGGGGGGAAACACCATATATTTT. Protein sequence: CATSRDVQPGGGNTIYF.

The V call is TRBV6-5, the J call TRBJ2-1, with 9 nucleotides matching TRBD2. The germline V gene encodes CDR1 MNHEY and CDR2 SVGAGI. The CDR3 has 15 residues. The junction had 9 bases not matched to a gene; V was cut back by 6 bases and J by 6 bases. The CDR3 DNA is TGTGCCAGCAGGTTTAGCGGGAGTAGTGTCAATGAGCAGTTCTTC. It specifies CASRFSGSSVNEQFF.

CDR3 amino acids: CASSTRTGGEADYGYTF. CDR3 DNA: TGTGCCAGCTCAACGCGGACAGGGGGCGAGGCTGACTATGGCTACACCTTC. The chain has TRBV18 and TRBJ1-2; TRBD1 agrees at 11 bases. Trimming removed 5 bases from V and 3 bases from J; junction bases left unmatched: 11. Looked up from germline, CDR1 is KGHSH and CDR2 is LQKENI. The CDR3 has 17 amino acids.

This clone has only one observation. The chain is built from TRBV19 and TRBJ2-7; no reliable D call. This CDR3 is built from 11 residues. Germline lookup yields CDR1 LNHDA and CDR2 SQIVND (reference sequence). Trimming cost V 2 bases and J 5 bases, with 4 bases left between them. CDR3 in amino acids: CASSISDEQYF. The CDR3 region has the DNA TGTGCCAGTAGTATATCGGACGAGCAGTACTTC.

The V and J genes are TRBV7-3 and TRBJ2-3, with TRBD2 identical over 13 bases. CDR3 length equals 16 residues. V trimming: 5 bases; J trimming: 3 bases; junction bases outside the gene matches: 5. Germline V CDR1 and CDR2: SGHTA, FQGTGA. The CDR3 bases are TGTGCCAGCAGCCGAGGGACTAGCGGGGAAACAGATACGCAGTATTTT. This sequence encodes CASSRGTSGETDTQYF.

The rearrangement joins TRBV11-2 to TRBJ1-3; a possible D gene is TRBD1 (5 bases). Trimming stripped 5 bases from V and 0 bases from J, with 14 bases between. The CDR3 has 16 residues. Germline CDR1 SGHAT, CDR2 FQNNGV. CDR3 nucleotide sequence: TGTGCCAGCAGCCAGACAGTATTCTTCTCTGGAAACACCATATATTTT. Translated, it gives CASSQTVFFSGNTIYF.

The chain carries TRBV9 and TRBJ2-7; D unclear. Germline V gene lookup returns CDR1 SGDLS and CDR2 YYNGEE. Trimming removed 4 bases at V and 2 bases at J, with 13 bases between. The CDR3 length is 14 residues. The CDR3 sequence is CASSSHRVPYEQYF. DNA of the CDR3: TGTGCCAGCAGCTCACACCGGGTCCCCTACGAGCAGTACTTC.

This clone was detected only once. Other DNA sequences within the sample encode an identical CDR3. The CDR3 here is CASSLVSGEQFF. The CDR3 nucleotides read TGTGCCAGCAGCTTGGTAAGCGGGGAGCAGTTCTTC. The chain has TRBV5-4 and TRBJ2-1; D may be TRBD2 (6 bases). The CDR3 has 12 residues. Per germline, CDR1 SGHNT and CDR2 YYREEE (reference sequence). The V end was cut by 0 bases, the J end by 10 bases, with 8 bases between.

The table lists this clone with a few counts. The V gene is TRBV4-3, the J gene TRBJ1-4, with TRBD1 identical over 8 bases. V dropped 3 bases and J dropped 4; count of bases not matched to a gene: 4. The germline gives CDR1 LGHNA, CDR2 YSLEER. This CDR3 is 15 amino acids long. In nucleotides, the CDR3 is TGCGCCAGCAGCCACACAGGGGGGTATAATGAAAAACTGTTTTTT. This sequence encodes CASSHTGGYNEKLFF.

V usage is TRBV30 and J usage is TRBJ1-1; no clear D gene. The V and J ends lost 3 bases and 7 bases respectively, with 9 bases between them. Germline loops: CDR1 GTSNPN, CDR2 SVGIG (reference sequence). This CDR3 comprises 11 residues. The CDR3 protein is CAWSLGLEAFF. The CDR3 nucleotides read TGTGCCTGGAGCCTCGGGCTTGAAGCTTTCTTT.

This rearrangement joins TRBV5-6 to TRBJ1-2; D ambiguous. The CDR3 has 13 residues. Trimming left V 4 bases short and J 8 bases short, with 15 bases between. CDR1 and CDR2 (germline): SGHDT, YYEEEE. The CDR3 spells CASSPDDKWGYTF. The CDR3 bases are TGTGCCAGCAGCCCCGATGACAAGTGGGGCTACACCTTC.

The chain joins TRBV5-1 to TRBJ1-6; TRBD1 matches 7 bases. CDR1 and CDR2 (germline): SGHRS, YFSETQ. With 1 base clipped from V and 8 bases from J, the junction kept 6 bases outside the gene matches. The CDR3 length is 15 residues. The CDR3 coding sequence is TGCGCCAGCAGCTTGAGGGGGCCTCAACATTCACCCCTCCACTTT. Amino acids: CASSLRGPQHSPLHF.

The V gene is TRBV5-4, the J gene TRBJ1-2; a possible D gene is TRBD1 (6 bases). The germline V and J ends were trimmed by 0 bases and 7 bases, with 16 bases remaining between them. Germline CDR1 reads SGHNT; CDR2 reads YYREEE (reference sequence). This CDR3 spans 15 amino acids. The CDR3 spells CASSLEATGLRGYTF. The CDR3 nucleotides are TGTGCCAGCAGCTTGGAGGCTACAGGGTTGCGTGGCTACACCTTC.

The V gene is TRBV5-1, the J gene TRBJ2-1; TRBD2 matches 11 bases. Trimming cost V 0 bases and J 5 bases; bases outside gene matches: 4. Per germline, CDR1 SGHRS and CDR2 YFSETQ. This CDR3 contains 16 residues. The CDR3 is CASSLGGLAVDNEQFF. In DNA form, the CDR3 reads TGCGCCAGCAGCTTGGGGGGACTAGCGGTTGACAATGAGCAGTTCTTC.

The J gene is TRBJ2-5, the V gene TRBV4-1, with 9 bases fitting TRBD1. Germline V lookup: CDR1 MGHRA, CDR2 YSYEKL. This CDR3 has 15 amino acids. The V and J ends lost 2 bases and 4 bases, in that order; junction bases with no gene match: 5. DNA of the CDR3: TGCGCCAGCAGCCAACGACAGGGGGTGGGAGAGACCCAGTACTTC. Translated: CASSQRQGVGETQYF.

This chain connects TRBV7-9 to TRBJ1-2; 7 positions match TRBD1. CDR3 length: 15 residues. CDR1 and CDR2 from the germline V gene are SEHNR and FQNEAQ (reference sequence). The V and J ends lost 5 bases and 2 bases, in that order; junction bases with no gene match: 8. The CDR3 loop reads CASSPDTTGNYGYTF. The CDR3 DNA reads TGTGCCAGCAGCCCCGACACGACAGGGAACTATGGCTACACCTTC. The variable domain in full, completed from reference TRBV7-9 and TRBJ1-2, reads DTGVSQNPRHKITKRGQNVTFRCDPISEHNRLYWYRQTLGQGPEFLTYFQNEAQLEKSRLLSDRFSAERPKGSFSTLEIQRTEQGDSAMYLCASSPDTTGNYGYTFGSGTRLTVV.

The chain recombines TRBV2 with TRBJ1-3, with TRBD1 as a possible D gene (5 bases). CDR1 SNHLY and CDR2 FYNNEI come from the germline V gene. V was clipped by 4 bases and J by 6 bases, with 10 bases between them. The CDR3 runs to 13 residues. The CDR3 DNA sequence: TGTGCCAGCAGTGCAGGGTTTGCAAACACCATATATTTT. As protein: CASSAGFANTIYF.

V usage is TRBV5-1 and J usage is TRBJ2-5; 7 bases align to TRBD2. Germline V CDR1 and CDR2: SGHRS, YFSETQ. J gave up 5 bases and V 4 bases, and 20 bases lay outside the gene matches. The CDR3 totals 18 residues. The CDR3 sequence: CASSTQPSASWGGETQYF. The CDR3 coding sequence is TGCGCCAGCAGCACCCAACCATCGGCTAGCTGGGGGGGGGAGACCCAGTACTTC.

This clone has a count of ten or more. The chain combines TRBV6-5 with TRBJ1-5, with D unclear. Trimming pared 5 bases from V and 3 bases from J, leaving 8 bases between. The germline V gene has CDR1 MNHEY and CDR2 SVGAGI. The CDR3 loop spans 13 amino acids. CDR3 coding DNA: TGTGCCAGCAGTCCCCTAACCAATCAGCCCCAGCATTTT. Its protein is CASSPLTNQPQHF.

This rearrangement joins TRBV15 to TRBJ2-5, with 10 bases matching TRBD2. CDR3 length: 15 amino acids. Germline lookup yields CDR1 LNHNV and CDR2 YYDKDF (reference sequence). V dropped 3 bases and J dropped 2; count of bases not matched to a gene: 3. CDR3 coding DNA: TGTGCCACCAGCAGGGCTAGCGGGAGTCAAGAGACCCAGTACTTC. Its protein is CATSRASGSQETQYF.

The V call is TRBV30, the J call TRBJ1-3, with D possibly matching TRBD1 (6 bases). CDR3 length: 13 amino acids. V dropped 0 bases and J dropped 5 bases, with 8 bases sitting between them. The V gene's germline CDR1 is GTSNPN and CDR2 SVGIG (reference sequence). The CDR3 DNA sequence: TGTGCCTGGAGTGTAGGGGGGAGAAACACCATATATTTT. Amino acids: CAWSVGGRNTIYF.

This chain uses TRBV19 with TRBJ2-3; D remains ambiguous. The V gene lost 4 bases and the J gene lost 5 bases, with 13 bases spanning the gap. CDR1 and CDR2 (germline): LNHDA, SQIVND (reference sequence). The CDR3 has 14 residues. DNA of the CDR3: TGTGCCAGTAGTACCGCAGACTTTGTAGATACGCAGTATTTT. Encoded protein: CASSTADFVDTQYF.